This T cell receptor (beta chain) is from a study of Ad26.COV2.S vaccination and SARS-CoV-2 variants. Study-level points and caveats: Reported post-vaccination CD8+ and CD4+ T cell responses to spike showed substantial breadth. Analyses of TCR breadth and depth may have underestimated total T cell responses. Spike-specific TCR breadth ran higher among vaccine recipients than placebo recipients. Non-spike TCR breadth was similar in vaccine and placebo recipients.

The CDR3 is made up of 14 amino acids. V was pared by 4 bases and J by 3 bases, with 13 bases between. Germline V lookup: CDR1 SGHAT, CDR2 FQNNGV. To note about this clone: Its target is unknown.

This table comes from immunoSEQ multiplex PCR, and its TCRdb copy is limited to in-frame clones, with some not included. This table holds roughly 180,000 clones, around 90% found once. The material sequenced was peripheral blood, taken after recovery from COVID-19. This TCR derives from a human donor who had recovered from COVID-19. This chain uses TRBV11-2 with TRBJ2-7; a possible D gene is TRBD2 (6 bases). CDR3 coding DNA: TGTGCCAGCAGCTGGGATGGGGGACTCTACGAGCAGTACTTC. It translates to CASSWDGGLYEQYF.